The 26 T cell receptor beta chains reported below all come from one sample, sequenced in a study of shared clonotypes between healthy human individuals. Sequencing was performed with immunoSEQ multiplex PCR; in TCRdb, only in-frame clones are kept and a portion is missing. The table has over a million clones, 95% to 99% seen once; the top ten hold 0.4% to 0.45%. Sequencing input: naive CD4+ T cells sorted from blood. The subset: CD45RA+ positively selected. All receptors derive from a man younger than 45 in good health.

The chain joins TRBV5-8 to TRBJ1-1, with D uncertain. V shed 5 bases and J shed 1 base, with 9 bases lying between them. The CDR3 runs to 13 residues. CDR1 and CDR2 (germline): SGHTS, YDEGEE. The CDR3 nucleotides are TGTGCCAGCAGTAGGGTGGCGAACACTGAAGCTTTCTTT. This codes for CASSRVANTEAFF.

This clone was seen a single time. The chain employs TRBV25-1 and TRBJ1-5; no definite D call. Germline CDR1 MGHDK, CDR2 SYGVNS. The CDR3 is made up of 16 amino acids. The V end lost 6 bases, the J end lost 0 bases, and 15 bases lay between the germline ends. DNA of the CDR3: TGTGCCAGCAGCACCGGGTCGAGATATAGCAATCAGCCCCAGCATTTT. The encoded protein is CASSTGSRYSNQPQHF.

J is TRBJ2-7 and V is TRBV6-6, with a possible D match to TRBD1 (5 bases). CDR3 length: 14 amino acids. Trimming removed 0 bases from V and 7 bases from J, with 13 bases in between. Germline assignment: CDR1 MNHNY and CDR2 SVGAGI (reference sequence). Here the CDR3 reads CASSYSIQGGEQYF. The CDR3 bases are TGTGCCAGCAGTTACTCGATTCAGGGTGGAGAGCAGTACTTC.

The chain is built from TRBV7-9 and TRBJ1-5; 8 bases align to TRBD1. Germline V gives CDR1 SEHNR, CDR2 FQNEAQ (reference sequence). J was trimmed by 4 bases and V by 5 bases; bases with no gene match: 4. The CDR3 spans 14 residues. CDR3 sequence (DNA): TGTGCCAGCAGCCCGAGGACAGGGAATCAGCCCCAGCATTTT. It translates to CASSPRTGNQPQHF.

This clone was observed once. This chain connects TRBV30 to TRBJ1-1; weak D call: TRBD1 (5 bases). The CDR3 covers 15 residues. Germline-derived CDR1 and CDR2 are GTSNPN and SVGIG (reference sequence). Trimming left V 4 bases short and J 6 bases short, with 21 bases between. CDR3 residues: CAWTALDSRVAEAFF. The CDR3 DNA is TGTGCCTGGACCGCCCTAGACAGCCGAGTCGCTGAAGCTTTCTTT. Using reference TRBV30 and TRBJ1-1 for the parts outside the CDR3, the full variable domain is SQTIHQWPATLVQPVGSPLSLECTVEGTSNPNLYWYRQAAGRGLQLLFYSVGIGQISSEVPQNLSASRPQDRQFILSSKKLLLSDSGFYLCAWTALDSRVAEAFFGQGTRLTVV.

This chain connects TRBV7-9 to TRBJ1-3, with 7 nucleotides matching TRBD1. The germline V gene has CDR1 SEHNR and CDR2 FQNEAQ (reference sequence). The length of the CDR3 is 16 residues. Germline trimming cut 5 bases from V and 0 bases from J; bases unmatched to any gene: 7. The CDR3 nucleotides read TGTGCCAGCAGCAGGAACAGGACAGGCTCTGGAAACACCATATATTTT. It specifies CASSRNRTGSGNTIYF.

V gene TRBV2 combines with J gene TRBJ2-3, with TRBD2 matching over 11 bases. This CDR3 is 15 amino acids long. Germline CDR1 and CDR2: SNHLY and FYNNEI. V was pared by 5 bases and J by 4 bases, with 5 bases of the junction left unmatched. CDR3 loop: CASSKLAGVADTQYF. In nucleotides, the CDR3 is TGTGCCAGCAGTAAACTAGCGGGAGTGGCAGATACGCAGTATTTT. The full variable domain, its missing parts supplied by reference TRBV2 and TRBJ2-3, is EPEVTQTPSHQVTQMGQEVILRCVPISNHLYFYWYRQILGQKVEFLVSFYNNEISEKSEIFDDQFSVERPDGSNFTLKIRSTKLEDSAMYFCASSKLAGVADTQYFGPGTRLTVL.

V usage is TRBV9 and J usage is TRBJ1-4, with TRBD1 matching 7 bases. The junction had 9 bases not matched to a gene; V was cut back by 2 bases and J by 8 bases. This CDR3 region has 15 residues. The germline V gene has CDR1 SGDLS and CDR2 YYNGEE. The CDR3 DNA sequence: TGTGCCAGCAGCGTTCTAGACAGGGTCTCGGAAAAACTGTTTTTT. Translated, it gives CASSVLDRVSEKLFF.

The chain joins TRBV10-1 to TRBJ2-1; 14 bases line up with TRBD2. The CDR3 has 14 amino acids. Looked up from germline, CDR1 is WNHNN and CDR2 is SYGVQD (reference sequence). Germline trimming cut 9 bases from V and 10 bases from J; bases unmatched to any gene: 8. In DNA form, the CDR3 reads TGCGCCAGTGCGGGACTAGCGGGAGTGGGCGAGCAGTTCTTC. Its translation: CASAGLAGVGEQFF.

About this clone itself: This sample includes further DNA sequences coding for the same CDR3. This chain joins TRBV11-3 and TRBJ2-7; the D is unclear. The length of the CDR3 is 13 residues. The germline V gene has CDR1 SGHNT and CDR2 YENEEA. Trimming removed 1 base at V and 2 bases at J, with 6 bases between. The CDR3 coding sequence is TGTGCCAGCAGCTTAGGGAGTACCTACGAGCAGTACTTC. It encodes CASSLGSTYEQYF.

V usage is TRBV7-2 and J usage is TRBJ2-1; D is possibly TRBD1 (5 bases). Germline assignment: CDR1 SGHTA and CDR2 FQGNSA. This CDR3 contains 15 residues. Trimming cost V 5 bases and J 8 bases, with 19 bases left between them. CDR3 region: CASSPYRFNGDEQFF. In DNA, the CDR3 is TGTGCCAGCAGCCCATACAGGTTCAACGGAGATGAGCAGTTCTTC. Using reference TRBV7-2 and TRBJ2-1 for the parts outside the CDR3, the full variable domain is GAGVSQSPSNKVTEKGKDVELRCDPISGHTALYWYRQSLGQGLEFLIYFQGNSAPDKSGLPSDRFSAERTGGSVSTLTIQRTQQEDSAVYLCASSPYRFNGDEQFFGPGTRLTVL.

The chain employs TRBV15 and TRBJ1-3, with TRBD1 matching over 8 bases. Losses at the gene ends were 5 bases for V and 4 bases for J; bases not matched to a gene: 7. Germline CDR1 LNHNV, CDR2 YYDKDF (reference sequence). This CDR3 spans 15 amino acids. The CDR3 nucleotides read TGTGCCACCAGCTCACCCGGGGACAGGGGAAACACCATATATTTT. This sequence encodes CATSSPGDRGNTIYF.

The chain uses TRBV7-2 and TRBJ1-1, with D possibly being TRBD1 (6 bases). There are 13 residues in the CDR3. CDR1 and CDR2 (germline): SGHTA, FQGNSA. V was shortened by 2 bases and J by 4 bases, with 8 bases between the two germline ends. The CDR3 sequence is CASSLTQGTEAFF. In DNA, the CDR3 is TGTGCCAGCAGCTTAACACAGGGCACTGAAGCTTTCTTT.

The chain couples TRBV5-1 to TRBJ2-1; TRBD1 is a possible D gene (6 bases). The CDR3 is 15 residues long. Per the germline V gene, CDR1 is SGHRS and CDR2 is YFSETQ. Trimming took 2 bases from V and 1 from J, leaving 10 bases between them. The CDR3, as DNA: TGCGCCAGCAGCTTTACAGGGCTATCCTACAATGAGCAGTTCTTC. Protein product: CASSFTGLSYNEQFF. Together with reference TRBV5-1 and TRBJ2-1, the CDR3 gives the full variable domain: KAGVTQTPRYLIKTRGQQVTLSCSPISGHRSVSWYQQTPGQGLQFLFEYFSETQRNKGNFPGRFSGRQFSNSRSEMNVSTLELGDSALYLCASSFTGLSYNEQFFGPGTRLTVL.

The V and J genes are TRBV7-9 and TRBJ2-1; perhaps TRBD1 as D (5 bases). Germline V lookup: CDR1 SEHNR, CDR2 FQNEAQ (reference sequence). V gave up 5 bases and J gave up 4 bases, with 15 bases separating them. The CDR3 extends over 15 amino acids. CDR3 nucleotide sequence: TGTGCCAGCAGCCCCCCCCGACAGCTTTACAATGAGCAGTTCTTC. This translates into CASSPPRQLYNEQFF.

This sequence joins TRBV13 and TRBJ2-7, with D uncertain. Trimming left V 5 bases short and J 5 bases short, with 10 bases between. CDR1 is PRHDT, CDR2 FYEKMQ, per germline (reference sequence). The CDR3 runs 12 residues. In nucleotides, the CDR3 is TGTGCCAGCAGCCCCGGTTTCGACGAGCAGTACTTC. Translating gives CASSPGFDEQYF.

This clone was recorded only once. The chain joins TRBV15 to TRBJ1-5, with D possibly being TRBD1 (6 bases). The V gene's germline CDR1 is LNHNV and CDR2 YYDKDF (reference sequence). CDR3 length: 19 residues. The V gene lost 0 bases and the J gene lost 8 bases, with 26 bases spanning the gap. CDR3 protein: CATSRDLTGYGGEPKPQHF. CDR3 nucleotides: TGTGCCACCAGCAGAGATTTAACAGGATACGGGGGCGAACCTAAGCCCCAGCATTTT.

This clone was observed once. The V call is TRBV29-1, the J call TRBJ2-1; 8 bases align to TRBD1. Germline CDR1 and CDR2: SQVTM and ANQGSEA. Trimming took 7 bases from V and 5 from J; bases not matched to a gene: 10. The length of the CDR3 is 14 residues. CDR3 sequence (DNA): TGCAGCGCAGGGGGCGGCGGGCTCAACAATGAGCAGTTCTTC. Its protein is CSAGGGGLNNEQFF.

The V gene is TRBV18, the J gene TRBJ2-3; the D is unclear. V was pared by 2 bases and J by 3 bases, with 12 bases between. Germline V lookup: CDR1 KGHSH, CDR2 LQKENI. The CDR3 is made up of 15 amino acids. The CDR3 region is CASSPGAGLTDTQYF. The CDR3 DNA follows: TGTGCCAGCTCACCAGGAGCCGGTTTGACAGATACGCAGTATTTT. The full variable domain, its missing parts supplied by reference TRBV18 and TRBJ2-3, is NAGVMQNPRHLVRRRGQEARLRCSPMKGHSHVYWYRQLPEEGLKFMVYLQKENIIDESGMPKERFSAEFPKEGPSILRIQQVVRGDSAAYFCASSPGAGLTDTQYFGPGTRLTVL.

The rearrangement links TRBV28 to TRBJ2-7; TRBD2 matches at 9 bases. CDR3 length: 16 residues. Germline values: CDR1 MDHEN, CDR2 SYDVKM. J lost 5 bases, V lost 3 bases, and 11 bases had no gene match. The CDR3 sequence is CASSLGLAGDQNEQYF. DNA for the CDR3: TGTGCCAGCAGTTTGGGCTTAGCGGGAGATCAAAACGAGCAGTACTTC.

This clone was seen just once. V and J are TRBV11-2 and TRBJ1-2; 7 bases match TRBD1. The CDR3 has 15 residues. Germline CDR1 SGHAT, CDR2 FQNNGV. V lost 4 bases and J lost 0; bases outside the gene matches: 5. The CDR3 region is CASSSTGLPNYGYTF. The CDR3, as DNA: TGTGCCAGCAGCTCGACAGGGCTCCCTAACTATGGCTACACCTTC.

Comments on this clone: Other DNA sequences in the same sample also yield this CDR3. The CDR3 sequence is CSARSGNTIYF. The CDR3 nucleotides read TGCAGTGCTCGCTCTGGAAACACCATATATTTT. The rearrangement uses TRBV20-1 and TRBJ1-3, with D uncertain. Deletions cut 5 bases from V and 0 bases from J, with 2 bases between. CDR1 and CDR2 (germline): DFQATT, SNEGSKA (reference sequence). The CDR3 is 11 residues long.

V is TRBV7-2 and J is TRBJ2-2; D may be TRBD1 or TRBD2 (7 bases each). V lost 3 bases and J 3 bases, leaving 14 bases between the germline ends. CDR1 SGHTA and CDR2 FQGNSA come from the germline V gene. The CDR3 is 16 residues long. The CDR3 sequence: CASSFQGGIYTGELFF. The CDR3 DNA reads TGTGCCAGCAGCTTCCAGGGGGGGATTTACACCGGGGAGCTGTTTTTT.

For this clone: In the same sample, other DNA sequences code for this CDR3. The chain is built from TRBV9 and TRBJ2-7, with D unclear. This CDR3 spans 14 amino acids. Trimming pared 0 bases from V and 0 bases from J, leaving 7 bases between. The germline CDR1 and CDR2 sequences are SGDLS and YYNGEE. This CDR3 reads CASSVATSSYEQYF. CDR3 nucleotide sequence: TGTGCCAGCAGCGTAGCAACTTCCTCCTACGAGCAGTACTTC.

The rearrangement links TRBV6-4 to TRBJ2-2, with a weak D call TRBD1 (5 bases). Trimming pared 0 bases from V and 0 bases from J, leaving 14 bases between. Germline V gene lookup returns CDR1 MRHNA and CDR2 SNTAGT. CDR3 length equals 18 residues. Written as DNA, the CDR3 is TGTGCCAGCAGTGACTCAGCGTCAGGGATGGCGAACACCGGGGAGCTGTTTTTT. Protein product: CASSDSASGMANTGELFF.

The chain employs TRBV28 and TRBJ2-7, with D perhaps TRBD1 or TRBD2 (5 bases each). Trimming left V 8 bases short and J 3 bases short, with 26 bases between. The CDR3 totals 17 residues. Germline CDR1 and CDR2: MDHEN and SYDVKM. The CDR3 coding sequence is TGTGCCAGCTGGGGCACTAGTTCTCCTGGGTCCTTCTACGAGCAGTACTTC. Translating gives CASWGTSSPGSFYEQYF.